This is a list of T cell receptor beta chains from one sample in a study of T cells in Graves' hyperthyroidism and ophthalmopathy. TCRdb passed the multiplex PCR reads through MiXCR, listing each CDR3 protein once. The sample shows hundreds of thousands of distinct CDR3 sequences, 20% to 25% of them seen only once. Sequencing was carried out using blood. The receptors shown here come from a young man with Graves' ophthalmopathy. The CDR3 runs from the conserved cysteine through the conserved F or W. D genes are given only for firm matches. Size is omitted from some rows. Given values are once, few, many or a class for expanded clones.

>TRBD2|TRBJ2-7|TRBV27|few
CASSSLAGDAGYEQYF
TGTGCCAGCAGCTCGCTAGCGGGGGACGCTGGCTACGAGCAGTACTTC
>TRBD2|TRBJ2-2|TRBV14|.
CASSPIAGAGELFF
TGTGCCAGCAGCCCGATAGCGGGAGCCGGGGAGCTGTTTTTT
>TRBD1|TRBJ2-7|TRBV6-1|few
CASTVIRDRGGEQYF
TGTGCCAGCACGGTGATTCGGGACAGGGGTGGAGAGCAGTACTTC
>.|TRBJ2-7|TRBV28|few
CASSYLWTTRGYEQYF
TGTGCCAGCAGTTACCTATGGACGACCAGGGGTTACGAGCAGTACTTC
>TRBD2|TRBJ2-1|TRBV25-1|many
CASSEFWASGSNEQFF
TGTGCCAGCAGTGAATTTTGGGCTAGCGGGAGCAATGAGCAGTTCTTC
>TRBD2|TRBJ2-1|TRBV10-3|.
CAINNDSGNNEQFF
TGTGCCATCAACAACGATAGCGGGAACAATGAGCAGTTCTTC
>TRBD2|TRBJ2-7|TRBV20-1|.
CSAAVPIVAGVSDEQYF
TGCAGTGCTGCAGTCCCTATTGTTGCGGGAGTTAGCGACGAGCAGTACTTC
>TRBD1|TRBJ2-6|TRBV28|.
CASSFSKTGGSYVLTF
TGTGCCAGCAGTTTCTCAAAGACAGGGGGCTCTTACGTCCTGACTTTC
>.|TRBJ2-3|TRBV10-3|many
CATAMLERASTDTQYF
TGTGCCACTGCCATGCTTGAGCGAGCTAGCACAGATACGCAGTATTTT
>.|TRBJ2-3|TRBV20-1|.
CSASKGAQYF
TGCAGTGCTTCGAAGGGGGCGCAGTATTTT
>TRBD1|TRBJ1-1|TRBV15|many
CATSRDRANTEAFF
TGTGCCACCAGCCGGGACAGGGCGAACACTGAAGCTTTCTTT
>.|TRBJ2-7|TRBV27|.
CASSRGDNSYEQYF
TGTGCCAGCAGCCGAGGGGACAACTCCTACGAGCAGTACTTC
>TRBD2|TRBJ2-1|TRBV6-1|few
CASIQTSGGNEQFF
TGTGCCAGCATACAGACTAGCGGTGGTAATGAGCAGTTCTTC
>TRBD1|TRBJ2-7|TRBV10-2|.
CASSETGGGEQYF
TGCGCCAGCAGTGAGACAGGGGGCGGCGAGCAGTACTTC
>TRBD2|TRBJ2-7|TRBV28|few
CASDSPKGTSRTYEQYF
TGTGCCAGCGACAGTCCCAAGGGGACTAGCAGAACCTACGAGCAGTACTTC
>TRBD1|TRBJ2-2|TRBV4-1|.
CASSQYGDRVYTGELFF
TGCGCCAGCAGCCAATACGGGGACAGGGTCTACACCGGGGAGCTGTTTTTT
>TRBD2|TRBJ2-1|TRBV27|.
CASSFIAGGDEQFF
TGTGCCAGCAGTTTTATAGCGGGAGGGGATGAGCAGTTCTTC